This TCR beta chain was profiled in a study of T-cell reconstitution after alpha-beta-depleted transplantation in children. This clonotype occurred a few times. No antigen is known for it. General study findings and limits: A year post-transplant, T-cell counts and diversity derived mostly from newly produced T cells. Several hundred graft clones that had expanded were reportedly the source of alpha-beta T cells about two months after transplant.

This sample's TCRbeta library carried unique molecular identifier barcodes. Via MiXCR, TCRdb re-called the PCR reads, giving one row per CDR3 protein. The sample gives 17,000 or so distinct CDR3 sequences, roughly an eighth of which show up once; 60% to 75% is in the top ten. Germline CDR1 reads SNHLY; CDR2 reads FYNNEI. The V gene end was trimmed by 5 bases and the J gene end by 0 bases; junction bases not matched to a gene: 14. The CDR3 runs 19 residues. The genes are TRBV2 and TRBJ1-5; 9 nucleotides agree with TRBD1. The TCR was taken from a boy under two years old who had a stem cell transplant for Wiskott-Aldrich syndrome, so the T cells may come from the graft donor. Specimen: PBMCs, mostly from graft donor cells, collected 180 days after TCRalphabeta/CD19-depleted stem cell transplant. This CDR3 is CASSHPVTGGDYSNQPQHF. The CDR3 DNA is TGTGCCAGCAGTCATCCCGTGACAGGGGGTGACTATAGCAATCAGCCCCAGCATTTT.